This is a list of T cell receptor beta chains from one sample in a study of blood T cell repertoires in COVID-19. Clones were read by immunoSEQ multiplex PCR, and TCRdb kept only the in-frame ones, dropping some. The sample consists of 150,000 to 200,000 clones, approximately 83% of them appearing once. The sample was PBMCs or T cells enriched from blood (not recorded which). The receptors shown here come from a man aged 65-85 years who had been exposed to COVID-19. Each CDR3 is given with its conserved first and last residue. Fields, in order: J gene, V gene, CDR3 length, D gene, clone size, CDR3 DNA, CDR3 protein. The D gene is left open where the match is weak. Some rows have no size entry. The others give once, few or many, or a class for an expanded clone.

J gene: TRBJ2-7; V gene: TRBV9; CDR3 length: 12; D gene: .; clone size: .; CDR3 DNA: TGTGCCAGCAGCACGGAGAACGGCGGGCAGTACTTC; CDR3 protein: CASSTENGGQYF
J gene: TRBJ2-5; V gene: TRBV15; CDR3 length: 13; D gene: .; clone size: .; CDR3 DNA: TGTGCCACCAGCAGAGTGAGCCAAGAGACCCAGTACTTC; CDR3 protein: CATSRVSQETQYF
J gene: TRBJ2-2; V gene: TRBV3-1/TRBV3-2; CDR3 length: 16; D gene: TRBD1; clone size: .; CDR3 DNA: TGTGCCAGCAGCCCCATACAGGGGGTCCTTGCCGGGGAGCTGTTTTTT; CDR3 protein: CASSPIQGVLAGELFF
J gene: TRBJ2-7; V gene: TRBV24-1; CDR3 length: 13; D gene: .; clone size: .; CDR3 DNA: TGTGCCACCAGTGATTCCTACAGGGACGAGCAGTACTTC; CDR3 protein: CATSDSYRDEQYF
J gene: TRBJ1-3; V gene: TRBV19; CDR3 length: 14; D gene: TRBD1; clone size: .; CDR3 DNA: TGTGCCAGCTACTCCACGGACAGGGAAAACACCATATATTTT; CDR3 protein: CASYSTDRENTIYF
J gene: TRBJ2-1; V gene: TRBV25-1; CDR3 length: 13; D gene: TRBD1; clone size: .; CDR3 DNA: TGTGCCAGCTTCGGACAGGAGATGGATGAGCAGTTCTTC; CDR3 protein: CASFGQEMDEQFF
J gene: TRBJ2-7; V gene: TRBV5-5; CDR3 length: 14; D gene: .; clone size: .; CDR3 DNA: TGTGCCAGCAGCTTGCAGGTCGAGCTATACGAGCAGTACTTC; CDR3 protein: CASSLQVELYEQYF
J gene: TRBJ1-3; V gene: TRBV28; CDR3 length: 14; D gene: .; clone size: .; CDR3 DNA: TGTGCCAGCAGTTTATCACCCCGAGGAGACACCATATATTTT; CDR3 protein: CASSLSPRGDTIYF
J gene: TRBJ1-2; V gene: TRBV28; CDR3 length: 18; D gene: TRBD1; clone size: .; CDR3 DNA: TGTGCCAGCAGTTCCGCTGCGGCCAGGGGGCGACCTAACTATGGCTACACCTTC; CDR3 protein: CASSSAAARGRPNYGYTF
J gene: TRBJ2-7; V gene: TRBV7-9; CDR3 length: 12; D gene: .; clone size: .; CDR3 DNA: TGTGCCAGCAGCCCTAGCTCCTACGAGCAGTACTTC; CDR3 protein: CASSPSSYEQYF
J gene: TRBJ1-3; V gene: TRBV5-4; CDR3 length: 16; D gene: TRBD1; clone size: .; CDR3 DNA: TGTGCCAGCAGCATGGACAGGGAAAACTCTGGAAACACCATATATTTT; CDR3 protein: CASSMDRENSGNTIYF
J gene: TRBJ1-2; V gene: TRBV3-1/TRBV3-2; CDR3 length: 13; D gene: .; clone size: .; CDR3 DNA: TGTGCCAGCAGCCCAAACTTAGGAGACGGCTACACCTTC; CDR3 protein: CASSPNLGDGYTF
J gene: TRBJ1-1; V gene: TRBV5-3; CDR3 length: 12; D gene: .; clone size: few; CDR3 DNA: TGTGCCAGAAGCAAAAGTCGGGTTGAAGCTTTCTTT; CDR3 protein: CARSKSRVEAFF
J gene: TRBJ2-7; V gene: TRBV27; CDR3 length: 14; D gene: .; clone size: .; CDR3 DNA: TGTGCCAGCAGCCTGACAGGAATAGTCTACGAGCAGTACTTC; CDR3 protein: CASSLTGIVYEQYF
J gene: TRBJ2-3; V gene: TRBV11-2; CDR3 length: 15; D gene: .; clone size: .; CDR3 DNA: TGTGCCAGCAGCTTAAACCGGAGGGGCACAGATACGCAGTATTTT; CDR3 protein: CASSLNRRGTDTQYF
J gene: TRBJ2-3; V gene: TRBV9; CDR3 length: 13; D gene: .; clone size: few; CDR3 DNA: TGTGCCAGCAGCCCCCCTGGCACAGATACGCAGTATTTT; CDR3 protein: CASSPPGTDTQYF
J gene: TRBJ1-1; V gene: TRBV19; CDR3 length: 13; D gene: .; clone size: .; CDR3 DNA: TGTGCCAGTAGTATAGCACAATACACTGAAGCTTTCTTT; CDR3 protein: CASSIAQYTEAFF
J gene: TRBJ2-7; V gene: TRBV9; CDR3 length: 15; D gene: TRBD2; clone size: .; CDR3 DNA: TGTGCCAGCAGCGCTACCGTCGGGGGGACCTACGAGCAGTACTTC; CDR3 protein: CASSATVGGTYEQYF
J gene: TRBJ1-3; V gene: TRBV19; CDR3 length: 15; D gene: TRBD1; clone size: few; CDR3 DNA: TGTGCCAGTATAGCCGACAGGGCCACTGGAAACACCATATATTTT; CDR3 protein: CASIADRATGNTIYF
J gene: TRBJ1-1; V gene: TRBV7-2; CDR3 length: 14; D gene: TRBD1; clone size: .; CDR3 DNA: TGTGCCAGCAGCTCGACAGGGGGCGGTACTGAAGCTTTCTTT; CDR3 protein: CASSSTGGGTEAFF
J gene: TRBJ1-2; V gene: TRBV27; CDR3 length: 13; D gene: TRBD1; clone size: .; CDR3 DNA: TGTGCCAGCAGCTTGACAGGGGGTTATGGCTACACCTTC; CDR3 protein: CASSLTGGYGYTF
J gene: TRBJ2-7; V gene: TRBV19; CDR3 length: 14; D gene: TRBD1; clone size: .; CDR3 DNA: TGTGCCAGTAGTCCCGACAGGGAGATCGACGAGCAGTACTTC; CDR3 protein: CASSPDREIDEQYF
J gene: TRBJ1-2; V gene: TRBV18; CDR3 length: 14; D gene: TRBD1; clone size: .; CDR3 DNA: TGTGCCAGCTCACCACCCGACAGGGGGCTTGGCTACACCTTC; CDR3 protein: CASSPPDRGLGYTF
J gene: TRBJ1-1; V gene: TRBV19; CDR3 length: 12; D gene: .; clone size: .; CDR3 DNA: TGTGCCAGTAGTCAGGGGAACACTGAAGCTTTCTTT; CDR3 protein: CASSQGNTEAFF
J gene: TRBJ2-7; V gene: TRBV10-3; CDR3 length: 15; D gene: .; clone size: .; CDR3 DNA: TGTGCCATCAGTCAATGGGCCTTGTCCTCCTACGAGCAGTACTTC; CDR3 protein: CAISQWALSSYEQYF
J gene: TRBJ1-2; V gene: TRBV4-3; CDR3 length: 14; D gene: .; clone size: .; CDR3 DNA: TGCGCCAGCAGCCAAGAACGGGGAGTCTATGGCTACACCTTC; CDR3 protein: CASSQERGVYGYTF
J gene: TRBJ1-1; V gene: TRBV6-5; CDR3 length: 13; D gene: .; clone size: .; CDR3 DNA: TGTGCCAGCAGTTACGGGACAAGAACTGAAGCTTTCTTT; CDR3 protein: CASSYGTRTEAFF